The 18 T cell receptor beta chains in this list originate from one sample, sequenced in a study of beta chain features in type 1 diabetes. Investigators reverse transcribed all isolated RNA, so they sequenced expressed TCRB transcripts. Repertoires were generated with immunoSEQ multiplex PCR, while TCRdb's copy carries only in-frame clones and drops some. The sample records fewer than 350,000 clones, 15% being singletons. Broader study findings: Type 1 diabetes patients had moderately but significantly shorter TCRB CDR3s in all four CD4+ subsets.

These TCRs are of unknown antigen specificity. Sequencing was performed on naive CD4+ T cells from blood. Receptors were obtained from a man aged 18 to 30 with type 1 diabetes.

The rearrangement links TRBV30 to TRBJ2-1, with D perhaps TRBD2 (5 bases). Germline V CDR1 and CDR2: GTSNPN, SVGIG (reference sequence). V was trimmed by 4 bases and J by 2 bases, leaving 24 bases between them. The length of the CDR3 is 18 residues. In DNA form, the CDR3 reads TGTGCCTGGAATTATCGGTGGCTGAGGGCTGCCGCCTACAATGAGCAGTTCTTC. It is translated as CAWNYRWLRAAAYNEQFF.

This clone came up a few times. The chain has TRBV30 and TRBJ2-7; the match to TRBD1 covers 7 bases. The V gene end was trimmed by 4 bases and the J gene end by 5 bases; junction bases not matched to a gene: 5. The CDR3 spans 12 residues. Germline-derived CDR1 and CDR2 are GTSNPN and SVGIG (reference sequence). This chain's CDR3 is CAWTTGSDEQYF. DNA for the CDR3: TGTGCCTGGACGACAGGGTCGGACGAGCAGTACTTC.

This clone was counted between two and nine times. This chain joins TRBV2 and TRBJ2-7; D may be TRBD2 (6 bases). This CDR3 has 13 residues. With 4 bases removed from V and 5 bases from J, the gap between germline ends came to 12 bases. Germline V gives CDR1 SNHLY, CDR2 FYNNEI. Written as DNA, the CDR3 is TGTGCCAGCAGTGTGGAGGGTTCCGACGAGCAGTACTTC. Translating gives CASSVEGSDEQYF.

This chain connects TRBV18 to TRBJ1-4, with D unclear. The V gene's germline CDR1 is KGHSH and CDR2 LQKENI. The CDR3 has 14 residues. Trimming shortened V by 3 bases and J by 3 bases, and 8 bases separated the two germline ends. CDR3 in amino acids: CASSPRAANEKLFF. In DNA form, the CDR3 reads TGTGCCAGCTCACCGAGGGCTGCTAATGAAAAACTGTTTTTT.

The chain couples TRBV5-1 to TRBJ2-7, with 14 bases fitting TRBD2. This CDR3 region has 16 residues. J lost 3 bases, V lost 2 bases, and 4 bases had no gene match. CDR1 is SGHRS, CDR2 YFSETQ, per germline. The CDR3 DNA reads TGCGCCAGCAGCTTTCCAGGGACTAGCGGGAGCTACGAGCAGTACTTC. Residues: CASSFPGTSGSYEQYF.

The chain joins TRBV10-3 to TRBJ1-6; D ambiguous. V shed 10 bases and J shed 0 bases, with 13 bases lying between them. The V gene's germline CDR1 is ENHRY and CDR2 SYGVKD. This CDR3 contains 15 residues. CDR3 sequence reads: CATRREDSYNSPLHF. The CDR3 bases are TGTGCCACCCGCCGGGAGGACTCCTATAATTCACCCCTCCACTTT.

This clone was picked up a small number of times. V is TRBV18 and J is TRBJ2-3; D not resolved. Germline lookup yields CDR1 KGHSH and CDR2 LQKENI. This CDR3 has 13 residues. The V end was cut by 1 base, the J end by 5 bases, with 7 bases between. The CDR3 spells CASSPRLLDTQYF. The DNA for the CDR3 is TGTGCCAGCTCACCACGACTCTTAGATACGCAGTATTTT.

The chain combines TRBV5-6 with TRBJ1-5; D perhaps matches TRBD1 (5 bases). Trimming cost V 2 bases and J 9 bases, with 27 bases left between them. CDR1 and CDR2 from the germline V gene are SGHDT and YYEEEE. CDR3 size: 18 residues. Here the CDR3 reads CASSLGRGRGRPPGPQHF. DNA of the CDR3: TGTGCCAGCAGCTTAGGTCGCGGGCGGGGCCGACCCCCAGGGCCCCAGCATTTT. Looking up the rest from reference TRBV5-6 and TRBJ1-5 gives the full variable domain: DAGVTQSPTHLIKTRGQQVTLRCSPKSGHDTVSWYQQALGQGPQFIFQYYEEEERQRGNFPDRFSGHQFPNYSSELNVNALLLGDSALYLCASSLGRGRGRPPGPQHFGDGTRLSIL.

This clone was observed a handful of times. The chain carries TRBV9 and TRBJ2-5; 9 bases align to TRBD2. The J segment lost 1 base and the V segment lost 0 bases, leaving 7 bases of the junction unmatched. Per germline, CDR1 SGDLS and CDR2 YYNGEE. CDR3 size: 17 residues. CDR3 nucleotides: TGTGCCAGCAGCGTAGGGGCGGTTAGCGGGGGCCAAGAGACCCAGTACTTC. Its protein product is CASSVGAVSGGQETQYF.

V usage is TRBV19 and J usage is TRBJ2-3; TRBD1 aligns across 7 bases. This CDR3 is built from 15 residues. The junction had 9 bases not matched to a gene; V was cut back by 5 bases and J by 4 bases. Germline V gives CDR1 LNHDA, CDR2 SQIVND (reference sequence). DNA of the CDR3: TGTGCCAGTAGTTATATCGGGACAGAGGCAGATACGCAGTATTTT. Protein sequence: CASSYIGTEADTQYF.

This rearrangement joins TRBV30 to TRBJ2-7, with 7 positions matching TRBD2. J was trimmed by 4 bases and V by 1 base; bases with no gene match: 7. This CDR3 region has 14 residues. Germline V gene sequence: CDR1 GTSNPN, CDR2 SVGIG (reference sequence). The CDR3 DNA follows: TGTGCCTGGAGTGGGGGACTATCCTTTTACGAGCAGTACTTC. It codes for CAWSGGLSFYEQYF.

The chain couples TRBV9 to TRBJ2-2; D ambiguous. V was trimmed by 3 bases and J by 1 base, leaving 4 bases between them. Germline CDR1 SGDLS, CDR2 YYNGEE. The CDR3 totals 13 residues. CDR3 region: CASSDGNTGELFF. The CDR3 DNA follows: TGTGCCAGCAGCGACGGGAACACCGGGGAGCTGTTTTTT.

This chain links TRBV15 with TRBJ1-5; D uncertain. The V gene lost 6 bases and the J gene lost 6 bases, with 12 bases spanning the gap. Germline V lookup: CDR1 LNHNV, CDR2 YYDKDF (reference sequence). This CDR3 is built from 13 residues. This CDR3 reads CATSRIAAQPQHF. As DNA, the CDR3 is TGTGCCACCAGTCGGATCGCGGCTCAGCCCCAGCATTTT.

The V gene is TRBV18, the J gene TRBJ2-7; 9 bases fit TRBD2. The CDR3 consists of 16 residues. Per the germline V gene, CDR1 is KGHSH and CDR2 is LQKENI. The V and J ends lost 4 bases and 2 bases, in that order; junction bases with no gene match: 9. This chain's CDR3 is CASSRDRLAGAYEQYF. In nucleotides, the CDR3 is TGTGCCAGCTCACGCGACAGGTTAGCGGGGGCCTACGAGCAGTACTTC.

This clone turned up a few times. The CDR3 DNA is TGTGCCAGCAGCTTACATGCCGGGGAGCAGTTCTTC. Protein sequence: CASSLHAGEQFF. The chain uses TRBV7-9 and TRBJ2-1, with unresolved D. The V end lost 2 bases, the J end lost 10 bases, and 9 bases lay between the germline ends. CDR1 is SEHNR and CDR2 is FQNEAQ in the germline V gene (reference sequence). CDR3 length equals 12 residues.

The J gene is TRBJ2-1, the V gene TRBV28, with D maybe TRBD1 (6 bases). The CDR3 has 13 residues. V lost 11 bases and J 0 bases, leaving 11 bases between the germline ends. Germline V CDR1 and CDR2: MDHEN, SYDVKM. The CDR3 protein is CAVTGSSYNEQFF. The CDR3, as DNA: TGTGCCGTTACAGGGAGCTCCTACAATGAGCAGTTCTTC. Variable domain in full (rest from reference TRBV28 and TRBJ2-1): DVKVTQSSRYLVKRTGEKVFLECVQDMDHENMFWYRQDPGLGLRLIYFSYDVKMKEKGDIPEGYSVSREKKERFSLILESASTNQTSMYLCAVTGSSYNEQFFGPGTRLTVL.

The chain joins TRBV7-2 to TRBJ2-5; TRBD2 agrees at 13 bases. CDR3 length: 17 amino acids. Germline loops: CDR1 SGHTA, CDR2 FQGNSA. V gave up 5 bases and J gave up 6 bases; unmatched junction bases: 12. The CDR3 DNA reads as TGTGCCAGCAGCCTTACGACTAGCGGGGGGTCGGTAAAGACCCAGTACTTC. Its translation is CASSLTTSGGSVKTQYF. The complete variable domain, with remaining parts taken from reference TRBV7-2 and TRBJ2-5, reads GAGVSQSPSNKVTEKGKDVELRCDPISGHTALYWYRQSLGQGLEFLIYFQGNSAPDKSGLPSDRFSAERTGGSVSTLTIQRTQQEDSAVYLCASSLTTSGGSVKTQYFGPGTRLLVL.

CDR3 coding DNA: TGTGCCAGCAGCCCAGAACTTGGTTCCGGGACAGGACACTACAATGAGCAGTTCTTC. Residues: CASSPELGSGTGHYNEQFF. V usage is TRBV5-6 and J usage is TRBJ2-1; 8 positions match TRBD1. This CDR3 contains 19 residues. Germline V gene data show CDR1 as SGHDT and CDR2 as YYEEEE. J gave up 3 bases and V 4 bases, and 18 bases lay outside the gene matches.